The 11 T cell receptor beta chains below all came from one sample that was sequenced in a study of early T cells in non-severe SARS-CoV-2 infection. TCRdb processed the 5' RACE reads anew with MiXCR; each CDR3 protein has one entry. Among approximately 97,000 distinct CDR3 sequences listed, 8% to 13% were seen once. The input for sequencing was whole blood, taken at baseline. Every receptor here comes from an adult who was a healthcare worker with PCR-confirmed SARS-CoV-2 infection or an uninfected control (not recorded which).

This clonotype was seen at least ten times. The V call is TRBV6-2 or TRBV6-3, the J call TRBJ2-7, with D possibly called TRBD1 or TRBD2 (5 bases each). The germline V gene has CDR1 MNHEY and CDR2 SVGEGT. Deletions cut 2 bases from V and 3 bases from J, with 8 bases between. The CDR3 contains 13 residues. This chain's CDR3 is CASSYGGIYEQYF. The CDR3 DNA is TGTGCCAGCAGTTACGGGGGTATCTACGAGCAGTACTTC.

This clonotype was seen only a few times. This chain joins TRBV24-1 and TRBJ2-3; a possible D gene is TRBD1 (6 bases). From germline, CDR1 is KGHDR and CDR2 SFDVKD. Between the trimmed V and J ends, which lost 3 bases and 2 bases, there was a span of 14 bases. This CDR3 contains 16 residues. CDR3 DNA sequence: TGTGCCACCAGTGATCCCCCAGGGGATTCCACAGATACGCAGTATTTT. Translation gives CATSDPPGDSTDTQYF.

There are a few counts of this clonotype. The chain employs TRBV5-1 and TRBJ1-5; TRBD1 is a possible D gene (5 bases). CDR3 size: 13 residues. CDR1 is SGHRS and CDR2 is YFSETQ in the germline V gene. The V end was cut by 1 base, the J end by 7 bases, with 9 bases between. CDR3 sequence (DNA): TGCGCCAGCAGCTTGAGGGACGGGCAGCCCCAGCATTTT. It translates to CASSLRDGQPQHF.

The chain combines TRBV19 with TRBJ1-1; D gene ambiguous. The CDR3 consists of 13 residues. V lost 6 bases, J lost 3 bases, and 11 bases lay in between. Germline CDR1 LNHDA, CDR2 SQIVND (reference sequence). Written as DNA, the CDR3 is TGTGCCAGTAGCGAGGGTCGCTACACTGAAGCTTTCTTT. Protein product: CASSEGRYTEAFF.

This clonotype was observed a handful of times. This chain joins TRBV10-3 and TRBJ2-5; no reliable D call. V was shortened by 8 bases and J by 2 bases, with 9 bases between the two germline ends. Germline V gives CDR1 ENHRY, CDR2 SYGVKD. The CDR3 has 12 residues. Written as DNA, the CDR3 is TGTGCCATCTCTGGGAAGCAAGAGACCCAGTACTTC. Residues: CAISGKQETQYF.

There are many counts of this clonotype. The rearrangement joins TRBV10-3 to TRBJ1-2; 9 bases agree with TRBD1. This CDR3 has 15 residues. The junction had 8 bases not matched to a gene; V was cut back by 3 bases and J by 6 bases. The germline V gene has CDR1 ENHRY and CDR2 SYGVKD. CDR3 coding DNA: TGTGCCATCAGTGACCAGGACAGGGGTGGAGATGGCTACACCTTC. Translating it yields CAISDQDRGGDGYTF.

This clonotype was observed a handful of times. The genes are TRBV12-5 and TRBJ2-7; D not resolved. Trimming took off 7 bases at V and 0 bases at J, with 16 bases between the two ends. The CDR3 is made up of 15 amino acids. Germline CDR1 is LGHNT and CDR2 is FRNRAP. CDR3: CASVLTQSSSYEQYF. CDR3 nucleotides: TGTGCTAGTGTCCTCACACAGAGCAGCTCCTACGAGCAGTACTTC.

V usage is TRBV9 and J usage is TRBJ2-3; TRBD1 matches 10 bases. After removal of 5 bases from V and 2 bases from J, the junction contained 14 bases not matched to a gene. The germline V gene has CDR1 SGDLS and CDR2 YYNGEE. This CDR3 has 18 amino acids. CDR3 sequence: CASSPPGQGSGDTDTQYF. DNA for the CDR3: TGTGCCAGCAGTCCTCCGGGACAGGGGAGTGGTGACACAGATACGCAGTATTTT. Full variable domain (outside the CDR3, taken from reference TRBV9 and TRBJ2-3): DSGVTQTPKHLITATGQRVTLRCSPRSGDLSVYWYQQSLDQGLQFLIQYYNGEERAKGNILERFSAQQFPDLHSELNLSSLELGDSALYFCASSPPGQGSGDTDTQYFGPGTRLTVL.

This chain links TRBV3-1 with TRBJ2-3, with 9 bases matching TRBD1. The CDR3 totals 13 residues. Trimming removed 6 bases from V and 5 bases from J; junction bases left unmatched: 3. The germline CDR1 and CDR2 sequences are LGHDT and YNNKEL (reference sequence). CDR3 in amino acids: CASSSTGGDTQYF. DNA for the CDR3: TGTGCCAGCAGTTCGACAGGGGGAGATACGCAGTATTTT.

There are many counts of this clonotype. CDR3 sequence (DNA): TGTGCCAGCATGAGCATCACTAGCGGACCAAACACCGGGGAGCTGTTTTTT. The encoded protein is CASMSITSGPNTGELFF. This sequence joins TRBV25-1 and TRBJ2-2, with TRBD2 identical over 8 bases. The CDR3 runs to 17 residues. CDR1 is MGHDK, CDR2 SYGVNS, per germline. The V segment lost 7 bases and the J segment 2 bases; nucleotides outside the gene matches: 12. The variable domain in full, with the rest retrieved from reference TRBV25-1 and TRBJ2-2, is EADIYQTPRYLVIGTGKKITLECSQTMGHDKMYWYQQDPGMELHLIHYSYGVNSTEKGDLSSESTVSRIRTEHFPLTLESARPSHTSQYLCASMSITSGPNTGELFFGEGSRLTVL.

This clonotype was counted at least ten times. The J gene is TRBJ1-1, the V gene TRBV7-9; D is unresolved. The V and J ends lost 5 bases and 6 bases respectively, with 7 bases between them. Germline loops: CDR1 SEHNR, CDR2 FQNEAQ (reference sequence). The CDR3 totals 11 residues. The CDR3 region is CASSVTAEAFF. Here the CDR3 DNA reads TGTGCCAGCAGCGTCACAGCTGAAGCTTTCTTT. The full variable domain, rest sourced from reference TRBV7-9 and TRBJ1-1, is DTGVSQNPRHKITKRGQNVTFRCDPISEHNRLYWYRQTLGQGPEFLTYFQNEAQLEKSRLLSDRFSAERPKGSFSTLEIQRTEQGDSAMYLCASSVTAEAFFGQGTRLTVV.